The 2 T cell receptor beta chains presented below share a single source sample, sequenced in a study of cytomegalovirus exposure and HLA in healthy donors. 13 Jbeta primers and 60 Vbeta primers were used for the PCR. Produced via immunoSEQ multiplex PCR; TCRdb's table is partial and in-frame only. The table has over 70,000 clones, approximately 80% seen once. Sequencing was done on a sample of PBMCs. The source of these receptors is a man aged 25 to 45 in good health and CMV-seronegative.

V and J are TRBV5-1 and TRBJ2-5; D remains unclear. The CDR3 has 13 amino acids. The germline CDR1 and CDR2 sequences are SGHRS and YFSETQ. Trimming pared 0 bases from V and 3 bases from J, leaving 6 bases between. The CDR3 reads CASSLGVEETQYF. The CDR3 DNA reads TGCGCCAGCAGCTTGGGAGTGGAAGAGACCCAGTACTTC.

This chain uses TRBV7-9 with TRBJ2-6; no reliable D call. Trimming stripped 2 bases from V and 0 bases from J, with 5 bases between. Looked up from germline, CDR1 is SEHNR and CDR2 is FQNEAQ (reference sequence). This CDR3 contains 15 residues. The CDR3 DNA reads as TGTGCCAGCAGCTTAAAGCACTCTGGGGCCAACGTCCTGACTTTC. Translation: CASSLKHSGANVLTF.